These 17 T cell receptor beta chains were all obtained from the same sample, sequenced in a study of T cell repertoires in cytomegalovirus infection. TCRdb reprocessed the reads via MiXCR and lists one record per CDR3 protein. The profile covers approximately 110,000 distinct CDR3 sequences, with roughly 39% appearing a single time and approximately 74% taken by the ten largest. Their target antigens are unknown. The sequences come from CD8+ T cells from cultured PBMCs, collected from culture after CMV antigen stimulation. These receptors all come from a human donor in good health (CMV status not recorded). Some clones in this sample may be carry-over from other donors' samples.

This clonotype was seen ten or more times. The chain recombines TRBV5-5 with TRBJ1-2; TRBD1 is a possible D gene (5 bases). Germline V gene sequence: CDR1 SGHKS, CDR2 YYEKEE (reference sequence). V was pared by 0 bases and J by 4 bases, with 10 bases between. The CDR3 sequence is 14 residues long. The CDR3 sequence: CASSLADRSYGYTF. CDR3 nucleotides: TGTGCCAGCAGCTTGGCAGACAGAAGCTATGGCTACACCTTC.

The chain carries TRBV12-3 or TRBV12-4 and TRBJ1-2; 9 nucleotides align to TRBD1. The CDR3 is 14 amino acids. Trimming took 6 bases from V and 8 from J; bases not matched to a gene: 10. CDR3 DNA: TGTGCCAGCAGCACAGGGGGCGGTATAGAAGGCTACACCTTC. It is translated as CASSTGGGIEGYTF.

This rearrangement joins TRBV7-6 to TRBJ1-3, with unresolved D. Germline-derived CDR1 and CDR2 are SGHVS and FNYEAQ. This CDR3 is built from 13 residues. Trimming shortened V by 1 base and J by 3 bases, and 4 bases separated the two germline ends. CDR3 nucleotide sequence: TGTGCCAGCAGCTTAGGCCATGGAAACACCATATATTTT. It specifies CASSLGHGNTIYF. Full variable domain (rest looked up from reference TRBV7-6 and TRBJ1-3): GAGVSQSPRYKVTKRGQDVALRCDPISGHVSLYWYRQALGQGPEFLTYFNYEAQQDKSGLPNDRFSAERPEGSISTLTIQRTEQRDSAMYRCASSLGHGNTIYFGEGSWLTVV.

This clonotype is a singleton in its sample. This sequence joins TRBV5-4 and TRBJ1-2; possibly TRBD1 for D (6 bases). The germline V and J ends were trimmed by 5 bases and 8 bases, with 22 bases remaining between them. Germline CDR1 is SGHNT and CDR2 is YYREEE (reference sequence). This CDR3 has 15 residues. Here the CDR3 reads CASSSSPQGPEGYTF. CDR3 nucleotide sequence: TGTGCCAGCAGTTCCTCACCACAGGGACCTGAAGGCTACACCTTC.

The rearrangement links TRBV5-4 to TRBJ2-2; D may be TRBD2 (6 bases). Germline-derived CDR1 and CDR2 are SGHNT and YYREEE (reference sequence). The CDR3 is 15 amino acids. Deletions cut 2 bases from V and 5 bases from J, with 13 bases between. CDR3 nucleotides: TGTGCCAGCAGCTTAGGGACTCCTAGGACCGGGGAGCTGTTTTTT. Its protein is CASSLGTPRTGELFF.

This clonotype was recorded once. The J gene is TRBJ1-1, the V gene TRBV7-8; D gene uncertain. Trimming removed 4 bases from V and 6 bases from J, with 15 bases in between. CDR3 length equals 14 residues. The germline V gene encodes CDR1 SGHVS and CDR2 FQNEAQ. The CDR3 loop is CASSSDAWIPEAFF. CDR3 bases: TGTGCCAGCAGCTCCGATGCATGGATCCCTGAAGCTTTCTTT. Filled out from reference TRBV7-8 and TRBJ1-1, the complete variable domain reads GAGVSQSPRYKVAKRGQDVALRCDPISGHVSLFWYQQALGQGPEFLTYFQNEAQLDKSGLPSDRFFAERPEGSVSTLKIQRTQQEDSAVYLCASSSDAWIPEAFFGQGTRLTVV.

This rearrangement joins TRBV25-1 to TRBJ2-5; the D gene could be TRBD1 or TRBD2 (5 bases each). Germline CDR1 MGHDK, CDR2 SYGVNS. V shed 5 bases and J shed 0 bases, with 16 bases lying between them. The CDR3 length is 16 residues. This CDR3 is CASSPTWGRDQETQYF. CDR3 nucleotides: TGTGCCAGCAGTCCCACCTGGGGACGGGACCAAGAGACCCAGTACTTC.

The chain combines TRBV7-6 with TRBJ1-2; the match to TRBD1 covers 9 bases. The J segment lost 4 bases and the V segment lost 1 base, leaving 10 bases of the junction unmatched. CDR1 is SGHVS and CDR2 is FNYEAQ in the germline V gene. The CDR3 consists of 17 residues. The CDR3 loop is CASSLGSTGQGAYGYTF. CDR3 sequence (DNA): TGTGCCAGCAGCTTAGGGTCTACGGGACAGGGTGCCTATGGCTACACCTTC.

The V call is TRBV19, the J call TRBJ2-7, with 7 bases aligning to TRBD1. The CDR3 runs 15 residues. Germline-derived CDR1 and CDR2 are LNHDA and SQIVND (reference sequence). V lost 5 bases, J lost 2 bases, and 9 bases stayed unmatched. CDR3 loop: CASSSSGTEAYEQYF. CDR3 nucleotide sequence: TGTGCCAGTAGTTCCAGTGGGACAGAGGCCTACGAGCAGTACTTC.

In its sample, this clonotype was seen a few times. This sequence joins TRBV12-3 or TRBV12-4 and TRBJ1-1, with D maybe TRBD1 (6 bases). CDR3 length: 14 amino acids. The V end was cut by 8 bases, the J end by 0 bases, with 13 bases between. The CDR3 loop is CASGATGLNTEAFF. The DNA for the CDR3 is TGTGCCAGCGGTGCCACAGGGTTGAACACTGAAGCTTTCTTT.

This clonotype was observed a handful of times. V is TRBV6-1 and J is TRBJ1-1, with D unclear. The CDR3 loop spans 15 amino acids. V was clipped by 1 base and J by 0 bases, with 9 bases between them. Per the germline V gene, CDR1 is MNHNS and CDR2 is SASEGT. CDR3 region: CASSEEKAVNTEAFF. CDR3 nucleotide sequence: TGTGCCAGCAGTGAAGAGAAGGCCGTGAACACTGAAGCTTTCTTT.

The chain recombines TRBV11-2 with TRBJ1-5, with 7 bases that match TRBD1. In germline, CDR1 is SGHAT, CDR2 FQNNGV. This CDR3 is 16 amino acids long. V lost 1 base and J lost 0; bases outside the gene matches: 3. This CDR3 is CASSLGAGGSNQPQHF. The CDR3 DNA sequence: TGTGCCAGCAGCTTAGGGGCAGGGGGTAGCAATCAGCCCCAGCATTTT.

The chain joins TRBV19 to TRBJ2-2; D is unclear. The V gene lost 3 bases and the J gene lost 7 bases, with 3 bases spanning the gap. CDR1 and CDR2 (germline): LNHDA, SQIVND (reference sequence). The CDR3 totals 11 residues. The CDR3 is CASSMGGELFF. DNA of the CDR3: TGTGCCAGTAGTATGGGCGGGGAGCTGTTTTTT.

This chain links TRBV13 with TRBJ2-7; D could derive from TRBD1 or TRBD2 (5 bases each). The V end lost 5 bases, the J end lost 4 bases, and 15 bases lay between the germline ends. There are 14 residues in the CDR3. The V gene's germline CDR1 is PRHDT and CDR2 FYEKMQ (reference sequence). CDR3 in amino acids: CASSPPNRRYEQYF. The CDR3 DNA sequence: TGTGCCAGCAGCCCCCCGAACAGGAGGTACGAGCAGTACTTC.

This chain joins TRBV18 and TRBJ1-5; no clear D. Germline V gives CDR1 KGHSH, CDR2 LQKENI. The V and J ends lost 1 base and 7 bases respectively, with 8 bases between them. The CDR3 consists of 13 residues. CDR3 sequence reads: CASSPRGGQPQHF. The CDR3 DNA follows: TGTGCCAGCTCACCACGGGGAGGGCAGCCCCAGCATTTT.

The rearrangement links TRBV11-2 to TRBJ1-1; the D is unclear. Germline values: CDR1 SGHAT, CDR2 FQNNGV. V lost 3 bases and J 0 bases, leaving 5 bases between the germline ends. The CDR3 sequence is 13 residues long. The CDR3 DNA reads TGTGCCAGCAGCTTCGAACTGAACACTGAAGCTTTCTTT. Its protein product is CASSFELNTEAFF.

The genes are TRBV11-2 and TRBJ2-1; a weak D match, TRBD1 (6 bases). Per the germline V gene, CDR1 is SGHAT and CDR2 is FQNNGV. V shed 5 bases and J shed 8 bases, with 13 bases lying between them. CDR3 length: 13 residues. CDR3 DNA sequence: TGTGCCAGCAGCGGGGGCCGGGGAGATGAGCAGTTCTTC. Its protein is CASSGGRGDEQFF.